What follows is one T cell receptor beta chain and its context. This CDR3 is also generated by other DNA sequences in the sample. This entry belongs to a study of shared clonotypes between healthy human individuals. Terminally differentiated effector memory CD45RA+ cells were left out of the naive CD8 fraction, which was CD45RO-negative and positively selected for CCR7. The CDR3 runs 14 residues. Germline lookup yields CDR1 SGHDT and CDR2 YYEEEE. Trimming removed 2 bases from V and 2 bases from J; junction bases left unmatched: 2. Using immunoSEQ multiplex PCR, the repertoire was profiled, and TCRdb retains in-frame clones only, with some absent. The sample carries roughly 2,000,000 clones, approximately 95% recorded once.

Sequences were obtained from naive CD8+ T cells sorted from blood. This chain connects TRBV5-6 to TRBJ2-7; TRBD1 aligns across 9 bases. This receptor was taken from a man between 18 and 29 years old in good health. The CDR3 nucleotides read TGTGCCAGCAGCTTCGGGACAGGGCCCTACGAGCAGTACTTC. Its protein product is CASSFGTGPYEQYF.